This TCR beta chain was sequenced during a study of T cell responses to AZD1222 COVID-19 vaccine. General study findings and limits: Spike-specific TCR breadth and depth went up after people got two AZD1222 doses. No repertoire was sampled before or during the peak T cell response, only after it. Seropositive at baseline were only five or six AZD1222 recipients.

Germline-derived CDR1 and CDR2 are GTSNPN and SVGIG (reference sequence). CDR3 length equals 15 residues. Unmatched junction bases numbered 4, after V lost 2 bases and J lost 0 bases. Sequenced by immunoSEQ multiplex PCR; TCRdb stores in-frame clones only, minus some. The sample comprises about 100,000 clones, around 92% of which are singletons, and under 9.5% rests with the top ten. This clone was seen just once. Its target is unknown. This TCR was sampled from an adult who received the AZD1222 COVID-19 vaccine. The chain combines TRBV30 with TRBJ1-1; 9 bases are shared with TRBD1. This sample comprised peripheral blood, obtained 28 days after the second AZD1222 dose. CDR3 sequence reads: CAWSTGQGLNTEAFF. CDR3 DNA sequence: TGTGCCTGGAGTACGGGACAGGGATTGAACACTGAAGCTTTCTTT.